The rows below give T cell receptor beta chains drawn from one sample of a study of molecular identifiers for immune sequencing clone quantification. Each CDR3 protein gets one entry after TCRdb re-called the PCR reads with MiXCR. The sample has over 85,000 distinct CDR3 sequences; 30% to 45% are singletons. The specimen was naive CD8+ T cells from blood, with Jurkat cell RNA spiked in. Every receptor here comes from a human donor in good health. Some libraries in this study had Jurkat cell RNA spiked in. Both conserved end residues are part of each CDR3. Fields, in order: clone size, D gene, J gene, V gene, CDR3 DNA, CDR3 protein. A D gene is named only where the DNA matches it firmly. Not every row has a clone size; where given, it reads once, few, many or a size class.

clone size: -
D gene: -
J gene: TRBJ2-5
V gene: TRBV13
CDR3 DNA: TGTGCCAGCAGCCACACGTCAGGGAACCAAGAGACCCAGAACTTC
CDR3 protein: CASSHTSGNQETQNF

clone size: -
D gene: -
J gene: TRBJ2-1
V gene: TRBV6-2/TRBV6-3
CDR3 DNA: TGTGCCAGCAGTTACCGAGAGAGCTCCTACAAAGAGCAGTTCTTC
CDR3 protein: CASSYRESSYKEQFF

clone size: -
D gene: -
J gene: TRBJ2-2
V gene: TRBV6-2/TRBV6-3
CDR3 DNA: TGTGCCAGCAGGTACCGAGGTGGGGACTCCGGGGAGCTGTTTTTT
CDR3 protein: CASRYRGGDSGELFF

clone size: few
D gene: -
J gene: TRBJ2-2
V gene: TRBV13
CDR3 DNA: TGTGCCAGCAGCTTAGGTTACGGTACGAACACCGGGGAGCTGTTTTTT
CDR3 protein: CASSLGYGTNTGELFF

clone size: -
D gene: -
J gene: TRBJ1-5
V gene: TRBV7-8
CDR3 DNA: TGTGCCAGCAGCTGGGGAGGAGGCATTCAGCCCCAGCATTTT
CDR3 protein: CASSWGGGIQPQHF

clone size: many
D gene: -
J gene: TRBJ2-5
V gene: TRBV7-3
CDR3 DNA: TGTGCCAGCAGCTTAAAGGCGGGCAGCCAAGAGACCCAGTACTTC
CDR3 protein: CASSLKAGSQETQYF

clone size: -
D gene: TRBD2
J gene: TRBJ2-3
V gene: TRBV12-3/TRBV12-4
CDR3 DNA: TGTGCCAGCAGTTTGGGCAGGGGACTAGATACGCGGTATTTT
CDR3 protein: CASSLGRGLDTRYF

clone size: -
D gene: -
J gene: TRBJ2-1
V gene: TRBV14
CDR3 DNA: TGTGCCAGCAGCAGGTTCGTTGGTAGCTCCTACAATGAGCAGTTCTTC
CDR3 protein: CASSRFVGSSYNEQFF

clone size: few
D gene: -
J gene: TRBJ2-7
V gene: TRBV20-1
CDR3 DNA: TGCAGTGCTAGAGATCTAGGATCCTACGAGCAGTACTTC
CDR3 protein: CSARDLGSYEQYF

clone size: many
D gene: -
J gene: TRBJ2-3
V gene: TRBV2
CDR3 DNA: TGTGCCAGCAGTGCTACGGCTAGCACAGATACGCAGTATTTT
CDR3 protein: CASSATASTDTQYF

clone size: -
D gene: TRBD2
J gene: TRBJ2-2
V gene: TRBV19
CDR3 DNA: TGTGCCAGTAGTGGACACGTGCGGGACTATGCGTCCGCCGGGGAGCTGTTTTTT
CDR3 protein: CASSGHVRDYASAGELFF

clone size: -
D gene: -
J gene: TRBJ2-4
V gene: TRBV20-1
CDR3 DNA: TGCAGTGCTAGAGATTTCCTGGAGACCCACATTATCCCAAACATCCAGTACTTC
CDR3 protein: CSARDFLETHIIPNIQYF

clone size: few
D gene: TRBD1
J gene: TRBJ2-7
V gene: TRBV20-1
CDR3 DNA: TGCAGTGCTAGAGTGGACAGGGGGCCATACGAGCAGTACTTC
CDR3 protein: CSARVDRGPYEQYF

clone size: -
D gene: -
J gene: TRBJ2-2
V gene: TRBV4-2
CDR3 DNA: TGTGCCAGCAGCCAAGACTACGCAGCGAACACCGGGGAGCTGTTTTTT
CDR3 protein: CASSQDYAANTGELFF

clone size: many
D gene: -
J gene: TRBJ2-7
V gene: TRBV28
CDR3 DNA: TGTGCCAGCAACGGGGCACAAGAGTACTTC
CDR3 protein: CASNGAQEYF

clone size: many
D gene: TRBD2
J gene: TRBJ2-3
V gene: TRBV28
CDR3 DNA: TGTGCCAGCAGTCTCGGACTAGCGGAAGGCACAGATACGCAGTATTTT
CDR3 protein: CASSLGLAEGTDTQYF

clone size: few
D gene: -
J gene: TRBJ1-1
V gene: TRBV19
CDR3 DNA: TGTGCCAGTAGTTTACCCAATGAAGCTTTCTTT
CDR3 protein: CASSLPNEAFF

clone size: many
D gene: TRBD1
J gene: TRBJ1-2
V gene: TRBV5-6
CDR3 DNA: TGTGCCAGCAGCGGAACAGGGGGCTTTTATGGCTACACCTTC
CDR3 protein: CASSGTGGFYGYTF

clone size: -
D gene: TRBD2
J gene: TRBJ2-1
V gene: TRBV19
CDR3 DNA: TGTGCCAGTAGTATTTTGGGGGGAGGGGCCTACAATGAGCAGTTCTTC
CDR3 protein: CASSILGGGAYNEQFF

clone size: -
D gene: -
J gene: TRBJ2-1
V gene: TRBV4-3
CDR3 DNA: TGCGCCAGCAGCCCGTCGGGGTTGGAGCAGTTCTTC
CDR3 protein: CASSPSGLEQFF

clone size: many
D gene: -
J gene: TRBJ2-7
V gene: TRBV12-3/TRBV12-4
CDR3 DNA: TGTGCCAGCAGCCGGGACGGCTACGAGCAGTACTTC
CDR3 protein: CASSRDGYEQYF

clone size: -
D gene: TRBD1
J gene: TRBJ1-4
V gene: TRBV28
CDR3 DNA: TGTGCCAGCAGTAGGACAGGCGCTATTTTAACTAATGAAAAACTGTTTTTT
CDR3 protein: CASSRTGAILTNEKLFF

clone size: -
D gene: -
J gene: TRBJ2-5
V gene: TRBV7-6
CDR3 DNA: TGTGCCAGCAGCCGGCCAATGGACCAAGAGGCCCAGTACTTC
CDR3 protein: CASSRPMDQEAQYF

clone size: -
D gene: -
J gene: TRBJ1-2
V gene: TRBV5-1
CDR3 DNA: TGCGCCGGCAGCCAAACAACCCCCAATGGCTACACCTTC
CDR3 protein: CAGSQTTPNGYTF

clone size: many
D gene: -
J gene: TRBJ2-6
V gene: TRBV4-1
CDR3 DNA: TGCGCCAGCAGCCAAGGTAGCTCTGGGGCCAACGTCCTGACTTTC
CDR3 protein: CASSQGSSGANVLTF

clone size: -
D gene: -
J gene: TRBJ2-6
V gene: TRBV3-1
CDR3 DNA: TGTGCCAGCAGCCAAGATACTAGGTGGTCTGGGGCCAACGTCCTGACTTTC
CDR3 protein: CASSQDTRWSGANVLTF

clone size: -
D gene: TRBD2
J gene: TRBJ2-7
V gene: TRBV7-3
CDR3 DNA: TGTGCCAGCGGCGGACTAGCGGACTCCTACGAGCAGTACTTC
CDR3 protein: CASGGLADSYEQYF

clone size: few
D gene: -
J gene: TRBJ2-5
V gene: TRBV20-1
CDR3 DNA: TGCAGTGCTAGAGATTCGAGGGAACAGATCCAAGAGACCCAGTACTTC
CDR3 protein: CSARDSREQIQETQYF

clone size: once
D gene: -
J gene: TRBJ2-1
V gene: TRBV27
CDR3 DNA: TGTGCCAGCAGAACCGGGTCTAGCGTCTCCTACAATGAGCAGTTCTTC
CDR3 protein: CASRTGSSVSYNEQFF

clone size: many
D gene: TRBD1
J gene: TRBJ2-7
V gene: TRBV4-3
CDR3 DNA: TGCGCCAGCAGCCAAGATCAATGGACAGGGGGTCTGTTCTACGAGCAGTACTTC
CDR3 protein: CASSQDQWTGGLFYEQYF

clone size: -
D gene: TRBD2
J gene: TRBJ2-7
V gene: TRBV11-2
CDR3 DNA: TGTGCCAGCAGCCCGAGGGAGGCTAGCGGGAGCCACGAGCAGTACTTC
CDR3 protein: CASSPREASGSHEQYF

clone size: many
D gene: TRBD2
J gene: TRBJ2-3
V gene: TRBV7-9
CDR3 DNA: TGTGCCAGCAGCTTAGCTTCTAGCGGGAGGAGTTGGACAGATACGCAGTATTTT
CDR3 protein: CASSLASSGRSWTDTQYF

clone size: -
D gene: TRBD2
J gene: TRBJ2-7
V gene: TRBV29-1
CDR3 DNA: TGCAGCGTTGGGGAGTTGCGGGAGGCTGCCGCCTACGAGCAGTACTTC
CDR3 protein: CSVGELREAAAYEQYF

clone size: -
D gene: -
J gene: TRBJ2-3
V gene: TRBV7-6
CDR3 DNA: TGTGCCAGCAGCTTAGAGGGGGAGCAGAATTTT
CDR3 protein: CASSLEGEQNF

clone size: many
D gene: -
J gene: TRBJ1-6
V gene: TRBV5-4
CDR3 DNA: TGTGCCAGCAGCTTGACACCAAGTTCACCCCTCCACTTT
CDR3 protein: CASSLTPSSPLHF

clone size: few
D gene: -
J gene: TRBJ2-4
V gene: TRBV28
CDR3 DNA: TGTGCCAGCAGTCCCACAATAGCCAAAAACATTCAGTACTTC
CDR3 protein: CASSPTIAKNIQYF

clone size: many
D gene: -
J gene: TRBJ2-7
V gene: TRBV29-1
CDR3 DNA: TGCAGCGTTCGCGAGAGGAGCCTATCCGAGCAGTACTTC
CDR3 protein: CSVRERSLSEQYF

clone size: -
D gene: -
J gene: TRBJ1-5
V gene: TRBV6-2/TRBV6-3
CDR3 DNA: TGTGCCAGCAGTGTCCCTGTCGGTCAGCCCCAGCATTTT
CDR3 protein: CASSVPVGQPQHF

clone size: many
D gene: TRBD2
J gene: TRBJ2-3
V gene: TRBV7-6
CDR3 DNA: TGTGCCAGCAGCTACTCCGGGACTATGAGCACAGATACGCAGTATTTT
CDR3 protein: CASSYSGTMSTDTQYF

clone size: many
D gene: TRBD2
J gene: TRBJ2-3
V gene: TRBV5-6
CDR3 DNA: TGTGCCAGCAGCTTGGAGCTAGCGGAGGAAGATACGCAGTATTTT
CDR3 protein: CASSLELAEEDTQYF

clone size: -
D gene: TRBD2
J gene: TRBJ2-3
V gene: TRBV19
CDR3 DNA: TGTGCCAGTAGTAAACTAGCGGGAGATTCAGATACGCAGTATTTT
CDR3 protein: CASSKLAGDSDTQYF

clone size: -
D gene: TRBD2
J gene: TRBJ2-1
V gene: TRBV20-1
CDR3 DNA: TGCAGTGCTAGAGGGGGACTAGCGGGAGATGAGCAGTTCTTC
CDR3 protein: CSARGGLAGDEQFF

clone size: -
D gene: -
J gene: TRBJ1-1
V gene: TRBV6-6
CDR3 DNA: TGTGCCAGCCCAGGATTTCCCACTGAAGCTTTCTTT
CDR3 protein: CASPGFPTEAFF

clone size: -
D gene: -
J gene: TRBJ2-2
V gene: TRBV11-2
CDR3 DNA: TGTGCCAGCAGCTTTGGTCAGGGAGTATTTGCCGGGGAGCTGTTTTTT
CDR3 protein: CASSFGQGVFAGELFF

clone size: -
D gene: -
J gene: TRBJ2-1
V gene: TRBV27
CDR3 DNA: TGTGCCAGCAGTCTGCGGATCGGCCCCTCGGAGCAGTTCTTC
CDR3 protein: CASSLRIGPSEQFF

clone size: -
D gene: -
J gene: TRBJ2-1
V gene: TRBV24-1
CDR3 DNA: TGTGCCACCAGGGATAGTCGTGGCCCGGCCGCAGTATACAATGAGCAGTTCTTC
CDR3 protein: CATRDSRGPAAVYNEQFF

clone size: many
D gene: -
J gene: TRBJ2-5
V gene: TRBV29-1
CDR3 DNA: TGCAGCGTTATTCTGCAGACCCAGTACTTC
CDR3 protein: CSVILQTQYF

clone size: -
D gene: TRBD1
J gene: TRBJ1-2
V gene: TRBV7-9
CDR3 DNA: TGTGCCAGCTGCCCGACAGGGACTTACTATGGCTACACCTTC
CDR3 protein: CASCPTGTYYGYTF

clone size: -
D gene: -
J gene: TRBJ2-7
V gene: TRBV5-6
CDR3 DNA: TGTGCCAGCAGCGATGGAAGGTCGGCCTACGAGCAGTACTTC
CDR3 protein: CASSDGRSAYEQYF